One and the same sample provided the 15 T cell receptor beta chains below, sequenced in a study of graft-versus-host responses after intestinal transplantation. TCRdb keeps only in-frame clones here, not all; method: immunoSEQ multiplex PCR. The sample lists 55,000 to 70,000 clones; 91% were seen once. This sample comprised PBMCs, obtained about 120 days after intestinal transplantation. The receptors derive from a human patient who received an intestinal transplant, so some T cells may come from the graft donor.

The chain employs TRBV6-5 and TRBJ2-5; D is possibly TRBD2 (6 bases). CDR3 size: 13 residues. The ends were cut back, 5 bases at V and 4 bases at J, with 11 bases in the middle. Germline V lookup: CDR1 MNHEY, CDR2 SVGAGI. CDR3 nucleotides: TGTGCCAGCAGTGGAGGGCCCCCAGAGACCCAGTACTTC. This gives the protein CASSGGPPETQYF.

This clone was recorded only once. The chain carries TRBV15 and TRBJ2-4, with 12 bases fitting TRBD2. The V segment lost 1 base and the J segment 2 bases; nucleotides outside the gene matches: 12. Germline loops: CDR1 LNHNV, CDR2 YYDKDF (reference sequence). The CDR3 is 20 residues long. CDR3 sequence (DNA): TGTGCCACCAGCAGAGCGACTAGCGGGAGTTCGGCTACTTCCAAAAACATTCAGTACTTC. Translated, it gives CATSRATSGSSATSKNIQYF. The full variable domain, rest sourced from reference TRBV15 and TRBJ2-4, is DAMVIQNPRYQVTQFGKPVTLSCSQTLNHNVMYWYQQKSSQAPKLLFHYYDKDFNNEADTPDNFQSRRPNTSFCFLDIRSPGLGDTAMYLCATSRATSGSSATSKNIQYFGAGTRLSVL.

This chain uses TRBV19 with TRBJ2-7; 9 positions agree with TRBD1. This CDR3 has 15 residues. The junction had 3 bases not matched to a gene; V was cut back by 2 bases and J by 1 base. The germline V gene encodes CDR1 LNHDA and CDR2 SQIVND (reference sequence). The CDR3 sequence: CASSIRDRVSYEQYF. CDR3 DNA: TGTGCCAGTAGTATAAGGGACAGGGTTTCCTACGAGCAGTACTTC.

V gene TRBV5-4 combines with J gene TRBJ1-2; D call uncertain. The CDR3 spans 19 residues. V was cut by 0 bases and J by 3 bases, with 24 bases left in between. Per the germline V gene, CDR1 is SGHNT and CDR2 is YYREEE (reference sequence). The CDR3 protein is CASSLVVFGRDWWHYGYTF. CDR3 nucleotides: TGTGCCAGCAGCTTGGTTGTATTTGGGAGGGATTGGTGGCACTATGGCTACACCTTC.

The chain has TRBV19 and TRBJ2-1; TRBD2 agrees at 8 bases. CDR3 length equals 15 residues. The germline CDR1 and CDR2 sequences are LNHDA and SQIVND (reference sequence). Losses at the gene ends were 1 base for V and 6 bases for J; bases not matched to a gene: 5. CDR3 nucleotides: TGTGCCAGTAGTATAGTGCTACTAGCGGCCAATGAGCAGTTCTTC. Protein product: CASSIVLLAANEQFF.

This rearrangement joins TRBV30 to TRBJ2-2; the match to TRBD1 covers 10 bases. Germline CDR1 reads GTSNPN; CDR2 reads SVGIG (reference sequence). The CDR3 runs to 16 residues. The junction had 7 bases not matched to a gene; V was cut back by 0 bases and J by 6 bases. For the CDR3, the DNA is TGTGCCTGGAGTGTACGGGACAGGGGAGTCGCCGGGGAGCTGTTTTTT. Its translation is CAWSVRDRGVAGELFF.

Only a few counts were recorded for this clone. The chain recombines TRBV5-8 with TRBJ2-7; 9 bases align to TRBD1. The CDR3 runs to 14 residues. CDR1 is SGHTS, CDR2 YDEGEE, per germline. V dropped 4 bases and J dropped 3; count of bases not matched to a gene: 5. DNA of the CDR3: TGTGCCAGCAGCCGAGGACAGGGGATCTACGAGCAGTACTTC. Translation gives CASSRGQGIYEQYF.

The chain recombines TRBV11-2 with TRBJ2-5, with TRBD2 matching over 13 bases. The J call could be wrong; TRBJ2-7 is a better fit for the DNA end. The V gene's germline CDR1 is SGHAT and CDR2 FQNNGV. The CDR3 is 15 residues long. For the CDR3, the DNA is TGTGCCAGCAGCTTATGGACTAGCGGGGGTTACGAGCAGTACTTC. Translated, it gives CASSLWTSGGYEQYF.

This chain connects TRBV18 to TRBJ1-3; D possibly corresponds to TRBD1 (6 bases). The CDR3 length is 16 residues. V lost 3 bases and J lost 4, with 16 bases in between. Per the germline V gene, CDR1 is KGHSH and CDR2 is LQKENI. The CDR3 reads CASSPMTGLGGNTIYF. The CDR3 DNA is TGTGCCAGCTCACCCATGACAGGTCTGGGGGGAAACACCATATATTTT.

The chain links TRBV6-6 to TRBJ2-7; the match to TRBD2 covers 10 bases. With V trimmed by 6 bases and J by 4 bases, 9 bases remained unmatched. Per germline, CDR1 MNHNY and CDR2 SVGAGI (reference sequence). CDR3 size: 15 residues. CDR3 sequence (DNA): TGTGCCAGCAGCCCGAGCGGGAGGGCAGCTTACGAGCAGTACTTC. Translation gives CASSPSGRAAYEQYF.

V is TRBV19 and J is TRBJ2-1; 11 bases are shared with TRBD2. Trimming at V came to 10 bases and at J to 3 bases, leaving 8 bases not matched to a gene. This CDR3 comprises 15 residues. Germline assignment: CDR1 LNHDA and CDR2 SQIVND (reference sequence). The CDR3 region is CATTILAGVYNEQFF. DNA of the CDR3: TGTGCCACCACCATACTAGCGGGGGTCTACAATGAGCAGTTCTTC.

The chain links TRBV5-1 to TRBJ2-3; the D is unclear. CDR3 length: 16 amino acids. CDR1 SGHRS and CDR2 YFSETQ come from the germline V gene. Trimming cost V 2 bases and J 0 bases, with 13 bases left between them. The CDR3 protein is CASSFTAKSSTDTQYF. The CDR3 DNA is TGCGCCAGCAGCTTTACGGCGAAATCTAGCACAGATACGCAGTATTTT.

The chain is built from TRBV6-1 and TRBJ2-1; D gene uncertain. Trimming cost V 5 bases and J 5 bases, with 13 bases left between them. The CDR3 consists of 14 residues. CDR1 is MNHNS, CDR2 SASEGT, per germline. CDR3 nucleotides: TGTGCCAGCAGTTATTTGGGAATGAACAATGAGCAGTTCTTC. Translation gives CASSYLGMNNEQFF.

The chain is built from TRBV28 and TRBJ1-5; TRBD1 matches 9 bases. The germline V gene has CDR1 MDHEN and CDR2 SYDVKM. The CDR3 consists of 16 residues. The trim removed 5 bases at V and 7 bases at J, leaving 12 bases unmatched. CDR3 loop: CASSITGTGHRQPQHF. CDR3 DNA: TGTGCCAGCAGTATAACCGGGACAGGGCATAGACAGCCCCAGCATTTT. Drawing the rest from reference TRBV28 and TRBJ1-5, the complete variable domain is DVKVTQSSRYLVKRTGEKVFLECVQDMDHENMFWYRQDPGLGLRLIYFSYDVKMKEKGDIPEGYSVSREKKERFSLILESASTNQTSMYLCASSITGTGHRQPQHFGDGTRLSIL.

The chain has TRBV19 and TRBJ1-1; 7 nucleotides match TRBD1. Losses at the gene ends were 5 bases for V and 0 bases for J; bases not matched to a gene: 6. The CDR3 consists of 15 residues. The germline V gene encodes CDR1 LNHDA and CDR2 SQIVND (reference sequence). CDR3 residues: CASSLRQGVNTEAFF. The CDR3 DNA reads TGTGCCAGTAGTCTCAGACAGGGCGTGAACACTGAAGCTTTCTTT.